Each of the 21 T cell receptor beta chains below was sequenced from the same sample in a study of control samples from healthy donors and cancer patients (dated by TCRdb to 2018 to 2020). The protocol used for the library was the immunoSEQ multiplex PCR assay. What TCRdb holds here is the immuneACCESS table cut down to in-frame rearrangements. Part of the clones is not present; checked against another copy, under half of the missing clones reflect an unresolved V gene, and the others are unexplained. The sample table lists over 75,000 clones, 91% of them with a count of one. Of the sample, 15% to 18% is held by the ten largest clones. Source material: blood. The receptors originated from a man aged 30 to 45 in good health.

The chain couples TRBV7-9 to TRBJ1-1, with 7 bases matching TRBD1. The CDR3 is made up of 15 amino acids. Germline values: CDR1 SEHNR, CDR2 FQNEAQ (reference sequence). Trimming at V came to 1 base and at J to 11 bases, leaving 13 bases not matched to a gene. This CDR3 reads CASSLVIDRAAFAFF. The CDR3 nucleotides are TGTGCCAGCAGCTTAGTAATAGACAGGGCAGCATTTGCTTTCTTT.

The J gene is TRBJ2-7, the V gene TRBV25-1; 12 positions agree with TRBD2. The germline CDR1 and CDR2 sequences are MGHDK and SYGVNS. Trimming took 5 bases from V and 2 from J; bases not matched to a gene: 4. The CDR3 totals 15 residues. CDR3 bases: TGTGCCAGCAGTCCGGGACTAGCGGGCCCCTACGAGCAGTACTTC. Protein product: CASSPGLAGPYEQYF.

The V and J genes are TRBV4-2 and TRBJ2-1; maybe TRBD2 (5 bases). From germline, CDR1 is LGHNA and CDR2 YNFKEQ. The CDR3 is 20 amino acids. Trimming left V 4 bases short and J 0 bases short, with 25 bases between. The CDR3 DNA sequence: TGTGCCAGCAGCCTCGGGCCACGGGGTAGCACACCATACTCCTACAATGAGCAGTTCTTC. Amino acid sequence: CASSLGPRGSTPYSYNEQFF.

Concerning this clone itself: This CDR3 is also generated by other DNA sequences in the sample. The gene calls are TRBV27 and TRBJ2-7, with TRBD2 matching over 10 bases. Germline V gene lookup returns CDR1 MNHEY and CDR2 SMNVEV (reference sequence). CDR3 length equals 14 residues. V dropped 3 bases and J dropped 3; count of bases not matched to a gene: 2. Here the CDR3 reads CASSFSSGSYEQYF. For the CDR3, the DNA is TGTGCCAGCAGTTTCTCTAGCGGGAGCTACGAGCAGTACTTC.

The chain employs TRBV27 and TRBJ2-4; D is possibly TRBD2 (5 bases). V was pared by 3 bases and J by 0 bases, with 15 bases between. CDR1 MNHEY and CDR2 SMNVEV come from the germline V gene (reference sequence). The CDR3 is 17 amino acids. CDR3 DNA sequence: TGTGCCAGCAGTTTCGCCGGAGAGGGCTTAGCCAAAAACATTCAGTACTTC. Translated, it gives CASSFAGEGLAKNIQYF.

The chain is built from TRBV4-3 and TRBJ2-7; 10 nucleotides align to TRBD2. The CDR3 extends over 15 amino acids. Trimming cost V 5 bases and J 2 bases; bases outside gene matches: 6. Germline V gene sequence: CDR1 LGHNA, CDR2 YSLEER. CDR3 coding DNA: TGCGCCAGCAGCTTCGGACTAGCGGAGACCTACGAGCAGTACTTC. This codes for CASSFGLAETYEQYF.

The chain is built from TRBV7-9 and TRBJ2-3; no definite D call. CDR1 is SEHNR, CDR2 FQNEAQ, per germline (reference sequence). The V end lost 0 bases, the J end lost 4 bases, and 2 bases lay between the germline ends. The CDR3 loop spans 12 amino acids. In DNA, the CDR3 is TGTGCCAGCAGCTTAGCTCCAGATACGCAGTATTTT. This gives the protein CASSLAPDTQYF.

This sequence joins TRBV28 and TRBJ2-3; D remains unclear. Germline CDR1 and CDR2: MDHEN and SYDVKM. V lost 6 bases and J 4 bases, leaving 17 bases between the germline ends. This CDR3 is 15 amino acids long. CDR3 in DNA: TGTGCCAGCAGCCCCCCTGGGCCTCGCGCAGATACGCAGTATTTT. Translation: CASSPPGPRADTQYF. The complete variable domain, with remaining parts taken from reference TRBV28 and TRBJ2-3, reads DVKVTQSSRYLVKRTGEKVFLECVQDMDHENMFWYRQDPGLGLRLIYFSYDVKMKEKGDIPEGYSVSREKKERFSLILESASTNQTSMYLCASSPPGPRADTQYFGPGTRLTVL.

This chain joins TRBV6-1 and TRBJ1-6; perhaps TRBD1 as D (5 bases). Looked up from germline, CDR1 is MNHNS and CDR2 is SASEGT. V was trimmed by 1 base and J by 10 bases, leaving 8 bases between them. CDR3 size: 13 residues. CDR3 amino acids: CASSEGGRSPLHF. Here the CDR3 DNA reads TGTGCCAGCAGTGAAGGGGGCAGGTCACCCCTCCACTTT.

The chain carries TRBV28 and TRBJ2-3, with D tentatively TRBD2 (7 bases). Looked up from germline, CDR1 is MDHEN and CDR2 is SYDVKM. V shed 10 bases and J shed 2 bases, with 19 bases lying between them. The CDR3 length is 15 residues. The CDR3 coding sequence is TGTGCCACCTATCCGAGGGGGGGCCTCACAGATACGCAGTATTTT. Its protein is CATYPRGGLTDTQYF. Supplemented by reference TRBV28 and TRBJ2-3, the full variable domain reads DVKVTQSSRYLVKRTGEKVFLECVQDMDHENMFWYRQDPGLGLRLIYFSYDVKMKEKGDIPEGYSVSREKKERFSLILESASTNQTSMYLCATYPRGGLTDTQYFGPGTRLTVL.

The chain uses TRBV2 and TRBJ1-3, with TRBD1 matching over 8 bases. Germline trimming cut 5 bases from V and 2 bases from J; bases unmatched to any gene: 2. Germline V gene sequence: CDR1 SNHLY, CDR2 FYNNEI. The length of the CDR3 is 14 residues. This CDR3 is CASSRQGTGNTIYF. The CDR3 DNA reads TGTGCCAGCAGTAGACAGGGGACTGGAAACACCATATATTTT.

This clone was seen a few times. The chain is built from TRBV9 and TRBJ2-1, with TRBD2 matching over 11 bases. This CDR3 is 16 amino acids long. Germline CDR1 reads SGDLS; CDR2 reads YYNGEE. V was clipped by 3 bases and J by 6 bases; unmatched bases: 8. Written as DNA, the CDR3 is TGTGCCAGCAGCGCCACCGGGACTAGCGGCGTCAATGAGCAGTTCTTC. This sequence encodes CASSATGTSGVNEQFF.

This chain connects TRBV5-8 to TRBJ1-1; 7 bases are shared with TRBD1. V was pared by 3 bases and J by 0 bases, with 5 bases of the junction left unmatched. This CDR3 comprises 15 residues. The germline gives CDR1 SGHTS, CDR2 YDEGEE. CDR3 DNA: TGTGCCAGCAGCTATGGGACAGTAATGAACACTGAAGCTTTCTTT. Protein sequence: CASSYGTVMNTEAFF.

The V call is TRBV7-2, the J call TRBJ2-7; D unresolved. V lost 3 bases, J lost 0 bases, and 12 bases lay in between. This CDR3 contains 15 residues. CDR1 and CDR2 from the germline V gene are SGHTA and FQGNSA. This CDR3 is CASSFLGELSYEQYF. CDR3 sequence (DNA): TGTGCCAGCAGCTTCCTCGGAGAGCTCTCCTACGAGCAGTACTTC.

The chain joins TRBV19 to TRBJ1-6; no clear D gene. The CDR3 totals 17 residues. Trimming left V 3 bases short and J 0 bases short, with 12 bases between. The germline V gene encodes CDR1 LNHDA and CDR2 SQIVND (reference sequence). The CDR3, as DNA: TGTGCCAGTAGTATTGGAACGGGGAGCTCCTATAATTCACCCCTCCACTTT. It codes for CASSIGTGSSYNSPLHF.

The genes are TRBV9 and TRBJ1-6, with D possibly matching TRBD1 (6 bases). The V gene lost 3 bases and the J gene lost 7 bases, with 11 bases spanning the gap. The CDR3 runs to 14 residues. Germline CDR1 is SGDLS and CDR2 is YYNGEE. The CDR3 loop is CASSGPGANSPLHF. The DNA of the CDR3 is TGTGCCAGCAGCGGTCCAGGGGCCAATTCACCCCTCCACTTT.

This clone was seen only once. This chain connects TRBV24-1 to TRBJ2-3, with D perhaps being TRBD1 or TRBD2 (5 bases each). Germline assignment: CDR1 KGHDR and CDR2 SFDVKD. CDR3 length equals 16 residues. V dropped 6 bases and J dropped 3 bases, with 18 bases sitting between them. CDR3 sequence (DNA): TGTGCCACCAGTCCGTCTTGGGGGAGTCTTACAGATACGCAGTATTTT. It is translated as CATSPSWGSLTDTQYF.

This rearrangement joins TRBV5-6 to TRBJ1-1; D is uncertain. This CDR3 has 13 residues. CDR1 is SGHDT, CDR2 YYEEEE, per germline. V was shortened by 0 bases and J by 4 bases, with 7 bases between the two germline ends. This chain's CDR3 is CASSLAAVTEAFF. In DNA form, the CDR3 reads TGTGCCAGCAGCTTGGCGGCAGTCACTGAAGCTTTCTTT. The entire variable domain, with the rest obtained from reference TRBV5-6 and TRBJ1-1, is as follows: DAGVTQSPTHLIKTRGQQVTLRCSPKSGHDTVSWYQQALGQGPQFIFQYYEEEERQRGNFPDRFSGHQFPNYSSELNVNALLLGDSALYLCASSLAAVTEAFFGQGTRLTVV.

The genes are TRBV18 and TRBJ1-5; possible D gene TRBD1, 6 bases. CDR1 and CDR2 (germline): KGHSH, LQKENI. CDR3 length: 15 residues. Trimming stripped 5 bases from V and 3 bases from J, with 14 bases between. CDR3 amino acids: CASSTSGALNQPQHF. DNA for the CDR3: TGTGCCAGCTCAACGTCAGGGGCCCTCAATCAGCCCCAGCATTTT.

The CDR3: CASSTRGTGTDTQYF. The CDR3 bases are TGTGCCAGCAGCACCCGCGGGACAGGCACAGATACGCAGTATTTT. The V and J genes are TRBV7-8 and TRBJ2-3; perhaps TRBD1 as D (7 bases). V lost 5 bases to trimming and J lost 1 base, with 13 bases between them. This CDR3 contains 15 residues. Germline lookup yields CDR1 SGHVS and CDR2 FQNEAQ.

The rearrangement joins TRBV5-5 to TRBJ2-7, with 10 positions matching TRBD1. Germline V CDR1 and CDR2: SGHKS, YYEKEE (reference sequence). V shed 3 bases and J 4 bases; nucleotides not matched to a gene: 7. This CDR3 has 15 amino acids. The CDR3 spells CASSSTGTGVYEQYF. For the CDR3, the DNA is TGTGCCAGCAGCTCGACCGGGACAGGGGTTTACGAGCAGTACTTC.